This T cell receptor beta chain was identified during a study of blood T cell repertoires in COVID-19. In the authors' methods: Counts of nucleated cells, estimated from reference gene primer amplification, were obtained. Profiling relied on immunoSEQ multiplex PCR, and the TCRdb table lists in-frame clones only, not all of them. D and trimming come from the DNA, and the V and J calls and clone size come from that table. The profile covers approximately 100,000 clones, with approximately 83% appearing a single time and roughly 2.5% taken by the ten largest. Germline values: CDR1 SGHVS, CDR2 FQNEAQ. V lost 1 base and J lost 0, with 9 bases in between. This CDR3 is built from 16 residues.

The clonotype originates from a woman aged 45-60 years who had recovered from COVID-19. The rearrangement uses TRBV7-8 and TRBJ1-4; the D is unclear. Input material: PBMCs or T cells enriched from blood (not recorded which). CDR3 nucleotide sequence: TGTGCCAGCAGCTTAGAATCTGTTGCAACTAATGAAAAACTGTTTTTT. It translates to CASSLESVATNEKLFF. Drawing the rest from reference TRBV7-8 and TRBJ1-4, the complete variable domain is GAGVSQSPRYKVAKRGQDVALRCDPISGHVSLFWYQQALGQGPEFLTYFQNEAQLDKSGLPSDRFFAERPEGSVSTLKIQRTQQEDSAVYLCASSLESVATNEKLFFGSGTQLSVL.